These 25 T cell receptor beta chains came from one sample sequenced in a study of tumor-infiltrating lymphocytes in primary liver carcinoma. Production of TCR beta cDNA used around 460 ng total RNA together with a constant-region primer. ARM-PCR, slightly modified, supplied the TCR beta libraries through three nested multiplex PCR rounds. PCR rounds one and two used TRBV1-TRBV30 forward primers with a C-beta reverse primer for around 10 cycles each. TCRdb fed the multiplex PCR reads into MiXCR, producing one record per CDR3 protein. The table lists some 95,000 distinct CDR3 sequences, 65% to 70% of them singletons. Co-extraction of RNA and DNA was performed on roughly 20-33 mg of unsorted bulk tissue. The material sequenced was tumor-adjacent normal liver tissue. Receptors were obtained from a man aged 35 to 55 with primary liver carcinoma and hepatitis B virus infection.

V and J are TRBV5-1 and TRBJ2-7; TRBD2 might be the D (5 bases). Trimming took 0 bases from V and 2 from J, leaving 9 bases between them. The germline CDR1 and CDR2 sequences are SGHRS and YFSETQ. The CDR3 consists of 14 residues. The CDR3 sequence is CASSLDGEPYEQYF. The CDR3 bases are TGCGCCAGCAGCTTGGACGGGGAACCCTACGAGCAGTACTTC. Based on the CDR3 plus reference TRBV5-1 and TRBJ2-7, the full variable domain is KAGVTQTPRYLIKTRGQQVTLSCSPISGHRSVSWYQQTPGQGLQFLFEYFSETQRNKGNFPGRFSGRQFSNSRSEMNVSTLELGDSALYLCASSLDGEPYEQYFGPGTRLTVT.

Note on this clonotype: Germline and junction disagree at one end, which may indicate a read error. The chain carries TRBV18 and TRBJ1-2, with unresolved D. Germline CDR1 KGHSH, CDR2 LQKENI. The CDR3 covers 13 residues. The CDR3 is CASTPAGAGGYTF. In nucleotides, the CDR3 is TGTGCCAGCACACCAGCTGGCGCCGGGGGCTACACCTTC.

The table lists this clonotype with many counts. The rearrangement links TRBV6-1 to TRBJ2-7; 9 positions agree with TRBD1. The germline V gene has CDR1 MNHNS and CDR2 SASEGT. CDR3 length: 20 amino acids. Losses at the gene ends were 1 base for V and 0 bases for J; bases not matched to a gene: 16. The CDR3 DNA sequence: TGTGCCAGCAGTGAAGGGGTTCCGGGACAGGGAGGATGGAGCTCCTACGAGCAGTACTTC. Translating it yields CASSEGVPGQGGWSSYEQYF.

Details on this clonotype: A junction end diverges from the germline sequence, so it may reflect a read error. This chain connects TRBV29-1 to TRBJ2-3; 8 bases agree with TRBD2. The CDR3 is 13 residues long. Germline loops: CDR1 SQVTM, CDR2 ANQGSEA. CDR3 region: CSVAAGGDTDTQF. CDR3 nucleotides: TGCAGCGTGGCGGCGGGGGGAGACACAGATACGCAGTTT.

The chain uses TRBV29-1 and TRBJ2-7; TRBD2 agrees at 15 bases. Germline values: CDR1 SQVTM, CDR2 ANQGSEA. The CDR3 is 16 amino acids. Trimming took 7 bases from V and 4 from J; bases not matched to a gene: 11. CDR3 coding DNA: TGCAGCGCCCCGGGGACTAGCGGGGGGCACTCATACGAGCAGTACTTC. Amino acid sequence: CSAPGTSGGHSYEQYF.

This clonotype occurred a few times. A junction end diverges from the germline sequence, so it may reflect a read error. The V gene is TRBV29-1, the J gene TRBJ1-1; 10 bases match TRBD1. This CDR3 is 14 amino acids long. Germline CDR1 is SQVTM and CDR2 is ANQGSEA. CDR3 protein: CIVETGGSNTEAFF. The CDR3 region has the DNA TGCATCGTTGAGACAGGGGGCTCGAACACTGAGGCTTTCTTT. Drawing the rest from reference TRBV29-1 and TRBJ1-1, the complete variable domain is SAVISQKPSRDICQRGTSLTIQCQVDSQVTMMFWYRQQPGQSLTLIATANQGSEATYESGFVIDKFPISRPNLTFSTLTVSNMSPEDSSIYLCIVETGGSNTEAFFGQGTRLTVV.

The rearrangement links TRBV6-2 or TRBV6-3 to TRBJ2-7; D is possibly TRBD1 (8 bases). CDR3 length equals 19 residues. The ends were cut back, 4 bases at V and 2 bases at J, with 27 bases in the middle. The V gene's germline CDR1 is MNHEY and CDR2 SVGEGT. Written as DNA, the CDR3 is TGTGCCAGCAGTTCCGGACAGGGAGGGATTAACTGGAGAACCTACGAGCAGTACTTC. This sequence encodes CASSSGQGGINWRTYEQYF.

This clonotype appeared a single time. One end of the junction is discordant with germline, which a read error may explain. This sequence joins TRBV7-9 and TRBJ2-3, with D perhaps assigned TRBD1 or TRBD2 (5 bases each). The CDR3 sequence is 15 residues long. Per germline, CDR1 SEHNR and CDR2 FQNEAQ (reference sequence). The CDR3 DNA reads as TGTGTCAGCAGCTTAGTGACCGGGACGACAGATACGCAGTATTTT. Encoded protein: CVSSLVTGTTDTQYF.

On this clonotype itself: A much larger clone differs from this one at a single base, so this may be a read error. The CDR3, as DNA: TGTGCCAGCGAGCTAGTCCCCATCACAGATACGCAGTATTTT. It codes for CASELVPITDTQYF. This chain joins TRBV28 and TRBJ2-3, with unresolved D. From germline, CDR1 is MDHEN and CDR2 SYDVKM. Between the trimmed V and J ends, which lost 8 bases and 2 bases, there was a span of 14 bases. The CDR3 covers 14 residues.

In its sample, this clonotype was seen many times. The chain has TRBV7-8 and TRBJ1-5; TRBD1 matches 8 bases. The CDR3 is 15 residues long. Unmatched junction bases numbered 3, after V lost 3 bases and J lost 2 bases. Germline assignment: CDR1 SGHVS and CDR2 FQNEAQ. The CDR3 protein is CASSLTGARNQPQHF. CDR3 nucleotides: TGTGCCAGCAGCTTGACAGGGGCCCGCAATCAGCCCCAGCATTTT. Variable domain in full (rest from reference TRBV7-8 and TRBJ1-5): GAGVSQSPRYKVAKRGQDVALRCDPISGHVSLFWYQQALGQGPEFLTYFQNEAQLDKSGLPSDRFFAERPEGSVSTLKIQRTQQEDSAVYLCASSLTGARNQPQHFGDGTRLSIL.

Worth noting for this clonotype: A single base separates this from a much larger clone, so it may be a read error. The chain recombines TRBV29-1 with TRBJ2-7, with 12 nucleotides matching TRBD2. The CDR3 covers 13 residues. Germline CDR1 reads SQVTM; CDR2 reads ANQGSEA. DNA for the CDR3: TGCAGCGTTGGGACTAGCGGGAACTACGTGCAGTACTTC. It specifies CSVGTSGNYVQYF.

This clonotype came up many times. The genes are TRBV6-5 and TRBJ2-7, with D perhaps being TRBD1 or TRBD2 (6 bases each). Trimming left V 2 bases short and J 1 base short, with 12 bases between. Germline CDR1 reads MNHEY; CDR2 reads SVGAGI. The CDR3 has 15 residues. The CDR3 DNA reads as TGTGCCAGCAGTTACAGGGGGGCGCAGTCCTACGAGCAGTACTTC. Amino acids: CASSYRGAQSYEQYF.

The table lists this clonotype with a count of one. With a much larger clone just one base away, this may be a read error. This chain links TRBV10-1 with TRBJ2-7, with D possibly being TRBD1 (6 bases). The CDR3 length is 13 residues. Germline loops: CDR1 WNHNN, CDR2 SYGVQD (reference sequence). The CDR3 region has the DNA TGCACCAGCAGTGCCTCAGGGGCCTACGAGCAGTACTTC. Its protein is CTSSASGAYEQYF.

For this clonotype: The germline gene is not matched at one end of the junction; a read error may be the cause. The chain links TRBV14 to TRBJ2-3; TRBD2 aligns across 8 bases. CDR1 and CDR2 from the germline V gene are SGHDN and FVKESK. This CDR3 has 15 residues. The CDR3 DNA reads TGTGCAAGCAGCCAAGATCAGCGGGAGTCAGATACGCAGTATTTT. Encoded protein: CASSQDQRESDTQYF.

In nucleotides, the CDR3 is TGTGCCAACTCCGCGGGAGTAATCTACGAGCAGTACTTC. Translating it yields CANSAGVIYEQYF. The chain joins TRBV30 to TRBJ2-7, with 7 bases identical to TRBD2. Germline V gene lookup returns CDR1 GTSNPN and CDR2 SVGIG (reference sequence). The CDR3 length is 13 residues. V gave up 8 bases and J gave up 3 bases; unmatched junction bases: 10.

This clonotype appeared a few times. This clone may be a read error of a much larger clone one base away. The chain joins TRBV6-5 to TRBJ1-1; D gene unclear. The CDR3 loop spans 15 amino acids. Germline V lookup: CDR1 MNHEY, CDR2 SVGAGI. The CDR3 spells CASGYSSGRDTEAFF. DNA for the CDR3: TGTGCCAGCGGTTACTCGAGCGGGAGGGACACTGAAGCTTTCTTT.

As concerns this clonotype: One end of the junction fails to match germline, which may point to a read error. This chain joins TRBV10-3 and TRBJ2-1; 9 nucleotides agree with TRBD1. Germline V gives CDR1 ENHRY, CDR2 SYGVKD. The CDR3 has 14 residues. The chain's CDR3 is CAISPGQGGNEQVF. CDR3 in DNA: TGCGCCATCAGCCCGGGACAGGGTGGCAATGAGCAGGTCTTC.

The V gene is TRBV2, the J gene TRBJ2-7; D is unresolved. Germline CDR1 SNHLY, CDR2 FYNNEI. The CDR3 totals 11 residues. V dropped 9 bases and J dropped 3 bases, with 9 bases sitting between them. The CDR3 sequence is CARKQLYEQYF. CDR3 coding DNA: TGTGCCAGGAAGCAACTCTACGAGCAGTACTTC.

This sequence joins TRBV11-2 and TRBJ2-7; the D gene is possibly TRBD1 (6 bases). The CDR3 runs 17 residues. Germline CDR1 is SGHAT and CDR2 is FQNNGV. Deletions cut 0 bases from V and 0 bases from J, with 15 bases between. The CDR3 loop reads CASSLDIGTPCSYEQYF. DNA for the CDR3: TGTGCCAGCAGCTTAGATATCGGGACACCCTGCTCCTACGAGCAGTACTTC.

This clonotype was counted many times. The rearrangement joins TRBV5-1 to TRBJ1-1; D is uncertain. Germline CDR1 is SGHRS and CDR2 is YFSETQ. Trimming pared 2 bases from V and 2 bases from J, leaving 10 bases between. The CDR3 has 14 residues. The CDR3 protein is CASSFTNSNTEAFF. In nucleotides, the CDR3 is TGCGCCAGCAGCTTCACCAACAGTAACACTGAAGCTTTCTTT. Looking up the rest from reference TRBV5-1 and TRBJ1-1 gives the full variable domain: KAGVTQTPRYLIKTRGQQVTLSCSPISGHRSVSWYQQTPGQGLQFLFEYFSETQRNKGNFPGRFSGRQFSNSRSEMNVSTLELGDSALYLCASSFTNSNTEAFFGQGTRLTVV.

This clonotype occurred a few times. A much bigger clone sits one base away, suggesting this may be a read error. Since the CDR3 does not end with the conserved phenylalanine or tryptophan, this likely comes from a read error. This chain connects TRBV6-2 or TRBV6-3 to TRBJ2-1; no clear D gene. V shed 5 bases and J shed 10 bases, with 9 bases lying between them. Germline V gives CDR1 MNHEY, CDR2 SVGEGT. The CDR3 totals 11 residues. CDR3 sequence reads: CASSRAGEQFS. The DNA for the CDR3 is TGTGCCAGCAGTCGGGCTGGGGAGCAGTTCTCC.

Points on this clonotype: A much larger clone sits a single nucleotide away, making a read error possible. The chain is built from TRBV28 and TRBJ1-5; TRBD1 might be the D (5 bases). CDR3 length equals 14 residues. Germline-derived CDR1 and CDR2 are MDHEN and SYDVKM. The CDR3 coding sequence is TGTGCCAACAGTTTAACCAGGGACAATCAGCCCCAGCATTTT. It translates to CANSLTRDNQPQHF.

As regards this clonotype: This clone may be a read error of a much larger clone one base away. This chain connects TRBV30 to TRBJ2-7; D is undetermined. Germline values: CDR1 GTSNPN, CDR2 SVGIG (reference sequence). V was cut by 0 bases and J by 7 bases, with 16 bases left in between. This CDR3 spans 14 amino acids. The CDR3 protein is CAWSVVGSGKEQYF. In nucleotides, the CDR3 is TGTGCCTGGAGTGTGGTGGGGTCTGGGAAGGAGCAGTACTTC.

Many counts were recorded for this clonotype. The chain couples TRBV4-1 to TRBJ1-4; no clear D gene. V was trimmed by 0 bases and J by 11 bases, leaving 7 bases between them. The CDR3 is 12 residues long. Germline V gives CDR1 MGHRA, CDR2 YSYEKL. The CDR3 sequence: CASSQEEGKLFF. The CDR3 bases are TGCGCCAGCAGCCAAGAAGAAGGGAAACTGTTTTTT.

This clonotype showed up just a few times. One end of the junction varies from germline; a read error may be responsible. This chain links TRBV6-5 with TRBJ2-7, with 8 bases lining up with TRBD2. The germline gives CDR1 MNHEY, CDR2 SVGAGI. The CDR3 contains 14 residues. The CDR3 nucleotides read TGTGCCAGTAGGCCCGGACTAGCTAGCGACGAGCGGTACTTC. Protein sequence: CASRPGLASDERYF.